The 5 T cell receptor beta chains presented below share a single source sample, sequenced in a study of cytomegalovirus exposure and HLA in healthy donors. The PCR ran on 60 Vbeta and 13 Jbeta primers. Here immunoSEQ multiplex PCR was the method, and the copy in TCRdb shows in-frame clones only, minus some. The sample holds some 150,000 clones, about 72% seen once. The sample taken for sequencing was PBMCs. The receptors were sampled from a young man in good health and CMV-seropositive.

This chain joins TRBV28 and TRBJ1-2, with no clear D. Germline CDR1 is MDHEN and CDR2 is SYDVKM. The CDR3 contains 13 residues. Trimming stripped 7 bases from V and 5 bases from J, with 14 bases between. CDR3 nucleotides: TGTGCCAGCACCCTCGAGGGATTTTATGGCTACACCTTC. Its translation is CASTLEGFYGYTF.

The genes are TRBV7-2 and TRBJ2-3; 8 positions agree with TRBD2. The germline V gene has CDR1 SGHTA and CDR2 FQGNSA. CDR3 length: 15 amino acids. V lost 0 bases and J lost 1; bases outside the gene matches: 0. The CDR3 DNA reads as TGTGCCAGCAGCTTAGCGCGGGGGGGCACAGATACGCAGTATTTT. Protein sequence: CASSLARGGTDTQYF.

This chain links TRBV13 with TRBJ2-1; 9 nucleotides align to TRBD2. CDR1 is PRHDT and CDR2 is FYEKMQ in the germline V gene (reference sequence). This CDR3 has 15 residues. Trimming took 6 bases from V and 5 from J; bases not matched to a gene: 8. The chain's CDR3 is CASRPGLASDNEQFF. The CDR3 DNA follows: TGTGCCAGCAGACCAGGACTAGCGTCGGACAATGAGCAGTTCTTC.

This clone was counted between two and nine times. V usage is TRBV27 and J usage is TRBJ1-2; 8 nucleotides line up with TRBD1. The germline V gene has CDR1 MNHEY and CDR2 SMNVEV (reference sequence). V trimming: 7 bases; J trimming: 2 bases; junction bases outside the gene matches: 3. The CDR3 covers 13 residues. The CDR3 spells CASIGQGNYGYTF. CDR3 sequence (DNA): TGTGCCAGCATTGGACAGGGCAACTATGGCTACACCTTC.

This clone was counted a few times. This chain joins TRBV6-4 and TRBJ2-5; 8 positions agree with TRBD1. CDR1 is MRHNA, CDR2 SNTAGT, per germline. The CDR3 is made up of 12 amino acids. The V and J ends lost 8 bases and 3 bases, in that order; junction bases with no gene match: 2. CDR3 residues: CASLGQEETQYF. CDR3 coding DNA: TGTGCCAGCCTGGGACAGGAAGAGACCCAGTACTTC.